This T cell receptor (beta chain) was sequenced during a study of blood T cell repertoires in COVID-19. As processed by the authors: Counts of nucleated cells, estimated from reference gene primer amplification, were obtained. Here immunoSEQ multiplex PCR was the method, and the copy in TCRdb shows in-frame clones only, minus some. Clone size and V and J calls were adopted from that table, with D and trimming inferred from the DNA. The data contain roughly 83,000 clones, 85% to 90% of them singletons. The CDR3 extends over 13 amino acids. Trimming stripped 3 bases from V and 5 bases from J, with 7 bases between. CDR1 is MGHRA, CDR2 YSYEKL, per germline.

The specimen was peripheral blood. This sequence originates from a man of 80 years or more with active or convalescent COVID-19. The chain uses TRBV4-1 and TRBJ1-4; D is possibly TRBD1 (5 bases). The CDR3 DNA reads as TGCGCCAGCAGCCAGACAGAAAATGAAAAACTGTTTTTT. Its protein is CASSQTENEKLFF.